This is a list of T cell receptor beta chains from one sample in a study of CD8 T cells in Susac syndrome. One entry per CDR3 protein, called by TCRdb with MiXCR from the immunoSEQ multiplex PCR reads. The sample includes 150,000 to 180,000 distinct CDR3 sequences, 85% to 95% of them seen just once. Sequenced sample: CD4+ T cells from PBMCs. These receptors originate from a human donor with Susac syndrome. Both conserved end residues are part of each CDR3. D genes are given only for firm matches. A clone size is listed for some rows: how often the clone was seen (once, few, many), or a class if it is expanded.

v_gene: TRBV25-1; d_gene: TRBD1; j_gene: TRBJ2-5; abundance: -; CDR3nt: TGTGCCAGCAGTGAGGAAGTACAGGGGATCGAGGAGACCCAGTACTTC; CDR3aa: CASSEEVQGIEETQYF
v_gene: TRBV7-9; d_gene: TRBD2; j_gene: TRBJ2-1; abundance: -; CDR3nt: TGTGCCAGCAGCTTTCTAGCGGGGGGGCCTCGCAATGAGCAGTTCTTC; CDR3aa: CASSFLAGGPRNEQFF
v_gene: TRBV5-1; d_gene: TRBD2; j_gene: TRBJ2-3; abundance: -; CDR3nt: TGCGCCAGCAGCTCAGCGGGGGGCCGAGATACGCAGTATTTT; CDR3aa: CASSSAGGRDTQYF
v_gene: TRBV6-2/TRBV6-3; d_gene: -; j_gene: TRBJ1-5; abundance: -; CDR3nt: TGTGCCAGCAGAGAGAGTGCTGGGTTCAATCAGCCCCAGCATTTT; CDR3aa: CASRESAGFNQPQHF
v_gene: TRBV6-1; d_gene: TRBD1; j_gene: TRBJ2-1; abundance: -; CDR3nt: TGTGCCAGCAGTGAGATGAGGGGGACAGGAGGTCTACATGAGCAGTTCTTC; CDR3aa: CASSEMRGTGGLHEQFF
v_gene: TRBV6-5; d_gene: -; j_gene: TRBJ1-1; abundance: -; CDR3nt: TGTGCCAGCAGTTACTCTGGGAGAGGGGACACTGAAGCTTTCTTT; CDR3aa: CASSYSGRGDTEAFF
v_gene: TRBV9; d_gene: -; j_gene: TRBJ2-5; abundance: -; CDR3nt: TGTGCCAGCAGCGTGCCGCAGGGGGGCGTAGAGACCCAGTACTTC; CDR3aa: CASSVPQGGVETQYF
v_gene: TRBV7-2; d_gene: -; j_gene: TRBJ1-5; abundance: once; CDR3nt: TGTGCCAGCAGCTCTCATGGGGGTATAAGCAATCAGCCCCAGCATTTT; CDR3aa: CASSSHGGISNQPQHF
v_gene: TRBV20-1; d_gene: -; j_gene: TRBJ2-1; abundance: -; CDR3nt: TGCAGTGCTATGGGCTTAAGCAACCGGGATGAGCAGTTCTTC; CDR3aa: CSAMGLSNRDEQFF
v_gene: TRBV5-4; d_gene: -; j_gene: TRBJ1-2; abundance: -; CDR3nt: TGTGCCAGCAGCGTACCACAGGGCAGGGGCTACACCTTC; CDR3aa: CASSVPQGRGYTF
v_gene: TRBV3-1; d_gene: -; j_gene: TRBJ2-1; abundance: -; CDR3nt: TGTGCCAGCAGCCAAAGGTCCCATGAGCAGTTCTTC; CDR3aa: CASSQRSHEQFF
v_gene: TRBV15; d_gene: -; j_gene: TRBJ2-4; abundance: -; CDR3nt: TGTGCCACCAGCAGAGAACAGGGCTTCGACATTCAGTACTTC; CDR3aa: CATSREQGFDIQYF
v_gene: TRBV18; d_gene: -; j_gene: TRBJ1-5; abundance: -; CDR3nt: TGTGCCAGCTCACCCGGCCAGATGGCGGGGAATCAGCCCCAGCATTTT; CDR3aa: CASSPGQMAGNQPQHF
v_gene: TRBV5-4; d_gene: -; j_gene: TRBJ2-7; abundance: -; CDR3nt: TGTGCCAGCAGCTTGGGGGGAGGACGAGGGTCCTACGAGCAGTACTTC; CDR3aa: CASSLGGGRGSYEQYF
v_gene: TRBV9; d_gene: TRBD2; j_gene: TRBJ2-1; abundance: -; CDR3nt: TGTGCCAGTGGGAGCGGGGGCCTACACAATGAGCAGTTCTTC; CDR3aa: CASGSGGLHNEQFF
v_gene: TRBV7-7; d_gene: TRBD2; j_gene: TRBJ2-5; abundance: -; CDR3nt: TGTGCCAGCAGCCCCGGACTAGCTTGGGAGGAGACCCAGTACTTC; CDR3aa: CASSPGLAWEETQYF
v_gene: TRBV5-1; d_gene: TRBD1; j_gene: TRBJ1-2; abundance: -; CDR3nt: TGCGCCAGCAGCTTGGCCGGACAGGGGAATGGCTACACCTTC; CDR3aa: CASSLAGQGNGYTF
v_gene: TRBV14; d_gene: -; j_gene: TRBJ1-1; abundance: once; CDR3nt: TGTGCCAGCAGCTACAGGTTGAACACTGAAGCTTTCTTT; CDR3aa: CASSYRLNTEAFF
v_gene: TRBV18; d_gene: -; j_gene: TRBJ1-5; abundance: -; CDR3nt: TGTGCCAGCTCACCACGTCCGGGCACCTCTGGTAATCAGCCCCAGCATTTT; CDR3aa: CASSPRPGTSGNQPQHF
v_gene: TRBV7-2; d_gene: -; j_gene: TRBJ2-1; abundance: -; CDR3nt: TGTGCCAGCACCACCGCTCCAGGGAATGAGCAGTTCTTC; CDR3aa: CASTTAPGNEQFF
v_gene: TRBV4-1; d_gene: -; j_gene: TRBJ2-7; abundance: -; CDR3nt: TGCGCCAGCAGCCAAGTCCCCTTGGGCATCCCTAACGAGCAGTACTTC; CDR3aa: CASSQVPLGIPNEQYF
v_gene: TRBV7-9; d_gene: TRBD1; j_gene: TRBJ2-7; abundance: once; CDR3nt: TGTGCCAGCAGCTTAGACAGGGGAGACGAGCAGTACTTC; CDR3aa: CASSLDRGDEQYF
v_gene: TRBV2; d_gene: TRBD1; j_gene: TRBJ2-5; abundance: -; CDR3nt: TGTGCCAGCAGTGAAATCAGGGGGCCGCAAGAGACCCAGTACTTC; CDR3aa: CASSEIRGPQETQYF
v_gene: TRBV12-5; d_gene: -; j_gene: TRBJ2-3; abundance: -; CDR3nt: TGTGCTAGTGGTTTGGTCTTAGGGCGGACACAGCATACGCAGTATTTT; CDR3aa: CASGLVLGRTQHTQYF
v_gene: TRBV20-1; d_gene: -; j_gene: TRBJ1-5; abundance: -; CDR3nt: TGCAGTGCTAGAGTAGGGAACAATCAGCCCCAGCATTTT; CDR3aa: CSARVGNNQPQHF
v_gene: TRBV5-1; d_gene: TRBD2; j_gene: TRBJ2-3; abundance: -; CDR3nt: TGCGCCAGCGATAGCGGGGGGGCTGGAGATACGCAGTATTTT; CDR3aa: CASDSGGAGDTQYF
v_gene: TRBV29-1; d_gene: -; j_gene: TRBJ2-2; abundance: -; CDR3nt: TGCAGCGTAGGGGCGGGGACGAACACCGGGGAGCTGTTTTTT; CDR3aa: CSVGAGTNTGELFF
v_gene: TRBV3-1; d_gene: -; j_gene: TRBJ1-4; abundance: few; CDR3nt: TGTGCCAGCAGTCGGTGGGAGACTAATGAAAAACTGTTTTTT; CDR3aa: CASSRWETNEKLFF
v_gene: TRBV20-1; d_gene: -; j_gene: TRBJ2-1; abundance: -; CDR3nt: TGCAGTGCTAGCGGGGGCCGTCTGTGGAATGAGCAGTTCTTC; CDR3aa: CSASGGRLWNEQFF
v_gene: TRBV5-1; d_gene: TRBD2; j_gene: TRBJ2-1; abundance: -; CDR3nt: TGCGCCAGCAGCTTGGGAGCGGGGCGGCCCGAGCAGTTCTTC; CDR3aa: CASSLGAGRPEQFF
v_gene: TRBV15; d_gene: -; j_gene: TRBJ2-7; abundance: -; CDR3nt: TGTGCCACCAGCACCCAGCTAACAGCAACCTACGAGCAGTACTTC; CDR3aa: CATSTQLTATYEQYF
v_gene: TRBV7-8; d_gene: -; j_gene: TRBJ1-1; abundance: -; CDR3nt: TGTGCCAGCAGACGAACTCGGGGGGACACTGAAGCTTTCTTT; CDR3aa: CASRRTRGDTEAFF
v_gene: TRBV27; d_gene: -; j_gene: TRBJ2-5; abundance: -; CDR3nt: TGTGCCGGGCATGGGTTAGAGACCCAGTACTTC; CDR3aa: CAGHGLETQYF
v_gene: TRBV20-1; d_gene: TRBD1; j_gene: TRBJ1-1; abundance: -; CDR3nt: TGCAGTGCGGGAACAGGGGGTCAAGCTTTCTTT; CDR3aa: CSAGTGGQAFF
v_gene: TRBV9; d_gene: TRBD2; j_gene: TRBJ2-1; abundance: -; CDR3nt: TGTGCCAGCAGCACTGGACTAGCGGGGGGGCTCACCTACAATGAGCAGTTCTTC; CDR3aa: CASSTGLAGGLTYNEQFF
v_gene: TRBV4-2; d_gene: TRBD2; j_gene: TRBJ2-3; abundance: once; CDR3nt: TGTGCCAGCAGCCCAGGGACTAGCGCAGATACGCAGTATTTT; CDR3aa: CASSPGTSADTQYF
v_gene: TRBV9; d_gene: TRBD2; j_gene: TRBJ2-3; abundance: once; CDR3nt: TGTGCCAGCAGCGTGCGGGGGGCAGGGGATACGCAGTATTTT; CDR3aa: CASSVRGAGDTQYF
v_gene: TRBV12-3/TRBV12-4; d_gene: -; j_gene: TRBJ1-1; abundance: -; CDR3nt: TGTGCCAGCAGTTCTGGGGGGCAGTTGAACACTGAAGCTTTCTTT; CDR3aa: CASSSGGQLNTEAFF
v_gene: TRBV29-1; d_gene: -; j_gene: TRBJ1-1; abundance: -; CDR3nt: TGCAGCGTTGAAGACAGAAAAGCTTTCTTT; CDR3aa: CSVEDRKAFF
v_gene: TRBV7-3; d_gene: TRBD1; j_gene: TRBJ2-2; abundance: -; CDR3nt: TGTGCCAGCAGCCGACAGGGCGACACCGGGGAGCTGTTTTTT; CDR3aa: CASSRQGDTGELFF
v_gene: TRBV20-1; d_gene: -; j_gene: TRBJ2-1; abundance: -; CDR3nt: TGCAGTGCTCGGGGCGGGTCCACCTACAATGAGCAGTTCTTC; CDR3aa: CSARGGSTYNEQFF
v_gene: TRBV12-3/TRBV12-4; d_gene: TRBD1; j_gene: TRBJ2-5; abundance: -; CDR3nt: TGTGCCAGCAGTTTAAGATCTCGGGACAGGGGGCCAGAGACCCAGTACTTC; CDR3aa: CASSLRSRDRGPETQYF
v_gene: TRBV12-3/TRBV12-4; d_gene: -; j_gene: TRBJ1-5; abundance: -; CDR3nt: TGTGCCAGCAGTTTAGCAGGCTCAGGCTATAGCAATCAGCCCCAGCATTTT; CDR3aa: CASSLAGSGYSNQPQHF
v_gene: TRBV4-3; d_gene: TRBD1; j_gene: TRBJ2-7; abundance: -; CDR3nt: TGCGCCAGCAGCCAAACCGGGACAGGGATTTTGGAGCAGTACTTC; CDR3aa: CASSQTGTGILEQYF
v_gene: TRBV9; d_gene: -; j_gene: TRBJ2-4; abundance: -; CDR3nt: TGTGCCAGCAGCGTAGGCCCAGGGGACATTCAGTACTTC; CDR3aa: CASSVGPGDIQYF
v_gene: TRBV9; d_gene: -; j_gene: TRBJ2-1; abundance: -; CDR3nt: TGTGCCAGACGGGACATGTGCTACAATGAGCAGTTCTTC; CDR3aa: CARRDMCYNEQFF
v_gene: TRBV15; d_gene: -; j_gene: TRBJ2-2; abundance: -; CDR3nt: TGTGCCACCAGCAGAGACTTAGCCCGAAGAGGCGGGGAGCTGTTTTTT; CDR3aa: CATSRDLARRGGELFF
v_gene: TRBV2; d_gene: TRBD2; j_gene: TRBJ2-7; abundance: once; CDR3nt: TGTGCCAGCAGTGAACTGGGAGGGTACGAGCAGTACTTC; CDR3aa: CASSELGGYEQYF
v_gene: TRBV2; d_gene: TRBD2; j_gene: TRBJ2-2; abundance: few; CDR3nt: TGTGCCAGCAGTGGACTAGCGGGAAACACCGGGGAGCTGTTTTTT; CDR3aa: CASSGLAGNTGELFF
v_gene: TRBV4-3; d_gene: TRBD1; j_gene: TRBJ2-1; abundance: -; CDR3nt: TGCGCCAGCAGCCAAGAGGGCCAGGGGGTCGATGAGCAGTTCTTC; CDR3aa: CASSQEGQGVDEQFF
v_gene: TRBV23-1; d_gene: -; j_gene: TRBJ2-7; abundance: -; CDR3nt: TGCGCCAGCAGTCAGAACGAGGGTTCCTACGAGCAGTACTTC; CDR3aa: CASSQNEGSYEQYF
v_gene: TRBV3-1; d_gene: TRBD2; j_gene: TRBJ2-5; abundance: -; CDR3nt: TGTGCCAGCAGCTTGGGGAGGCTAGCGGGGCGGGAGACCCAGTACTTC; CDR3aa: CASSLGRLAGRETQYF
v_gene: TRBV6-5; d_gene: -; j_gene: TRBJ2-5; abundance: -; CDR3nt: TGTGCCAGCAGTTACGGAAGGGACGGGCAAGAGACCCAGTACTTC; CDR3aa: CASSYGRDGQETQYF
v_gene: TRBV2; d_gene: TRBD1; j_gene: TRBJ1-1; abundance: -; CDR3nt: TGTGCCAGCAGCCCGGACAGGGGGCAATCTGAAGCTTTCTTT; CDR3aa: CASSPDRGQSEAFF
v_gene: TRBV5-1; d_gene: -; j_gene: TRBJ1-5; abundance: -; CDR3nt: TGCGCCAGCAGCTTGGACGCGGGGACGCGGCCCCAGCATTTT; CDR3aa: CASSLDAGTRPQHF
v_gene: TRBV29-1; d_gene: TRBD2; j_gene: TRBJ2-7; abundance: once; CDR3nt: TGCAGCGTTGAAGGAGGGACTAGCGCCGGGCAGTACTTC; CDR3aa: CSVEGGTSAGQYF
v_gene: TRBV15; d_gene: TRBD1; j_gene: TRBJ2-4; abundance: -; CDR3nt: TGTGCCACCAGCAAACAGGGGAAGGAGAACATTCAGTACTTC; CDR3aa: CATSKQGKENIQYF
v_gene: TRBV29-1; d_gene: -; j_gene: TRBJ1-1; abundance: -; CDR3nt: TGCAGCGTCCGGCCCCGGGTTGGGAACACTGAAGCTTTCTTT; CDR3aa: CSVRPRVGNTEAFF
v_gene: TRBV23-1; d_gene: -; j_gene: TRBJ1-5; abundance: -; CDR3nt: TGCGCCAGCAGTCAATCATTGGATCAGCCCCAGCATTTT; CDR3aa: CASSQSLDQPQHF
v_gene: TRBV7-2; d_gene: -; j_gene: TRBJ2-1; abundance: -; CDR3nt: TGTGCCAGCAGCTTAGGGCTAGCGCTGTACAATGAGCAGTTCTTC; CDR3aa: CASSLGLALYNEQFF